The 15 T cell receptor beta chains listed next were all sequenced from one sample in a study of shared clonotypes between healthy human individuals. Using immunoSEQ multiplex PCR, the repertoire was profiled, and TCRdb retains in-frame clones only, with some absent. There are 2,500,000 or so clones in the sample; 85% to 95% occur only once, and roughly 0.13% lies in the top ten. The sequencing input was naive CD4+ T cells sorted from blood. The subset here: CD45RA+ positively selected. All receptors come from a man younger than 35 in good health.

As DNA, the CDR3 is TGTGCCTGGAGTGTGAAGCCTAACTATGGCTACACCTTC. Translation: CAWSVKPNYGYTF. The rearrangement links TRBV30 to TRBJ1-2; D call uncertain. V lost 0 bases and J lost 0, with 5 bases in between. Germline lookup yields CDR1 GTSNPN and CDR2 SVGIG (reference sequence). CDR3 length equals 13 residues.

The chain carries TRBV7-2 and TRBJ1-1, with TRBD1 matching 7 bases. The germline V gene has CDR1 SGHTA and CDR2 FQGNSA. The CDR3 contains 15 residues. The V gene end was trimmed by 0 bases and the J gene end by 4 bases; junction bases not matched to a gene: 5. The CDR3 DNA sequence: TGTGCCAGCAGCTTAGCTACAGGGGTGGTCACTGAAGCTTTCTTT. Translated, it gives CASSLATGVVTEAFF.

V and J are TRBV7-6 and TRBJ1-1, with TRBD1 as a possible D gene (6 bases). The germline V gene encodes CDR1 SGHVS and CDR2 FNYEAQ. This CDR3 spans 14 amino acids. With 2 bases removed from V and 5 bases from J, the gap between germline ends came to 12 bases. For the CDR3, the DNA is TGTGCCAGCAGCTTACAGGGGCGAGGGACTGAAGCTTTCTTT. It is translated as CASSLQGRGTEAFF.

The rearrangement uses TRBV10-3 and TRBJ2-5; D perhaps matches TRBD2 (6 bases). This CDR3 has 10 residues. V was trimmed by 11 bases and J by 4 bases, leaving 8 bases between them. In germline, CDR1 is ENHRY, CDR2 SYGVKD. CDR3: CASGVETQYF. The CDR3 DNA follows: TGTGCCTCGGGAGTAGAGACCCAGTACTTC.

V gene TRBV5-1 combines with J gene TRBJ2-3; D is tentatively TRBD1 or TRBD2 (6 bases each). The CDR3 is 15 amino acids. Trimming shortened V by 0 bases and J by 4 bases, and 12 bases separated the two germline ends. The V gene's germline CDR1 is SGHRS and CDR2 YFSETQ. The CDR3 DNA follows: TGCGCCAGCAGCTTGGCCGGGGGCGAGGCAGATACGCAGTATTTT. Translated, it gives CASSLAGGEADTQYF. Drawing the rest from reference TRBV5-1 and TRBJ2-3, the complete variable domain is KAGVTQTPRYLIKTRGQQVTLSCSPISGHRSVSWYQQTPGQGLQFLFEYFSETQRNKGNFPGRFSGRQFSNSRSEMNVSTLELGDSALYLCASSLAGGEADTQYFGPGTRLTVL.

This clone was detected a few times. V is TRBV27 and J is TRBJ1-1, with TRBD1 matching 7 bases. This CDR3 region has 14 residues. Trimming removed 7 bases from V and 0 bases from J; junction bases left unmatched: 5. CDR1 MNHEY and CDR2 SMNVEV come from the germline V gene (reference sequence). CDR3 bases: TGTGCCAGCAAGAGGGACAGTTTGAACACTGAAGCTTTCTTT. This translates into CASKRDSLNTEAFF.

The chain links TRBV19 to TRBJ1-1; D is undetermined. Germline V gene data show CDR1 as LNHDA and CDR2 as SQIVND (reference sequence). The V end lost 7 bases, the J end lost 0 bases, and 12 bases lay between the germline ends. The CDR3 has 14 residues. CDR3 sequence: CASTKWNMNTEAFF. CDR3 in DNA: TGTGCCAGTACCAAATGGAACATGAACACTGAAGCTTTCTTT.

The chain combines TRBV5-4 with TRBJ2-3, with 7 positions matching TRBD2. V lost 5 bases to trimming and J lost 2 bases; unmatched junction nucleotides: 5. The CDR3 consists of 14 residues. In germline, CDR1 is SGHNT, CDR2 YYREEE (reference sequence). The CDR3 DNA follows: TGTGCCAGCAGAAGAGCGGGGTACACAGATACGCAGTATTTT. This sequence encodes CASRRAGYTDTQYF.

The rearrangement uses TRBV19 and TRBJ1-2; 9 nucleotides align to TRBD1. The germline V gene encodes CDR1 LNHDA and CDR2 SQIVND (reference sequence). CDR3 length: 16 residues. V was clipped by 4 bases and J by 2 bases; unmatched bases: 8. CDR3 protein: CASSKGRDRDNYGYTF. CDR3 sequence (DNA): TGTGCCAGTAGTAAGGGACGGGACAGGGACAACTATGGCTACACCTTC.

The chain is built from TRBV5-4 and TRBJ2-1; 12 bases are shared with TRBD2. The CDR3 runs 15 residues. The junction had 3 bases not matched to a gene; V was cut back by 4 bases and J by 4 bases. From germline, CDR1 is SGHNT and CDR2 YYREEE (reference sequence). CDR3 protein: CASSPSGRAYNEQFF. The CDR3 DNA is TGTGCCAGCAGCCCTAGCGGGAGGGCTTACAATGAGCAGTTCTTC.

As for this clone: In the same sample, other DNA sequences code for this CDR3. This sequence joins TRBV11-2 and TRBJ1-1; D ambiguous. Trimming left V 6 bases short and J 0 bases short, with 2 bases between. This CDR3 has 11 amino acids. Germline V gene data show CDR1 as SGHAT and CDR2 as FQNNGV. This CDR3 is CASSLNTEAFF. DNA of the CDR3: TGTGCCAGCAGTCTGAACACTGAAGCTTTCTTT.

The V gene is TRBV6-5, the J gene TRBJ2-4, with D maybe TRBD2 (5 bases). The CDR3 is made up of 13 amino acids. CDR1 is MNHEY and CDR2 is SVGAGI in the germline V gene. Trimming pared 3 bases from V and 8 bases from J, leaving 11 bases between. The CDR3 spells CASSYSRRDIQYF. CDR3 sequence (DNA): TGTGCCAGCAGTTATAGTCGGCGGGACATTCAGTACTTC.

This clone was seen a few times. The chain carries TRBV28 and TRBJ1-5, with D unclear. Germline CDR1 reads MDHEN; CDR2 reads SYDVKM. Trimming removed 6 bases from V and 2 bases from J, with 11 bases in between. The CDR3 has 14 amino acids. The CDR3 protein is CASRWHGGNQPQHF. The DNA of the CDR3 is TGTGCCAGCAGGTGGCATGGAGGCAATCAGCCCCAGCATTTT. The whole variable domain, remainder taken from reference TRBV28 and TRBJ1-5, is DVKVTQSSRYLVKRTGEKVFLECVQDMDHENMFWYRQDPGLGLRLIYFSYDVKMKEKGDIPEGYSVSREKKERFSLILESASTNQTSMYLCASRWHGGNQPQHFGDGTRLSIL.

The chain combines TRBV10-3 with TRBJ2-3; tentatively, D is TRBD1 (5 bases). CDR1 ENHRY and CDR2 SYGVKD come from the germline V gene. V was shortened by 3 bases and J by 2 bases, with 12 bases between the two germline ends. This CDR3 spans 15 amino acids. The CDR3 loop is CAISDPATDTDTQYF. The DNA for the CDR3 is TGTGCCATCAGTGACCCGGCGACAGACACAGATACGCAGTATTTT.

The rearrangement uses TRBV7-2 and TRBJ2-3; no definite D call. Germline V gene lookup returns CDR1 SGHTA and CDR2 FQGNSA. The CDR3 contains 16 residues. Trimming removed 2 bases from V and 5 bases from J, with 17 bases in between. The chain's CDR3 is CASSLTGGVPGDTQYF. The CDR3 DNA reads TGTGCCAGCAGCTTAACGGGTGGGGTTCCCGGAGATACGCAGTATTTT.